A selection of T cell receptor beta chains follows, all from one sample in a study of quantifying T cell responses using KT2 cells. TCRdb redid the calling of the UMI-ligation and nested PCR reads with MiXCR, one entry per CDR3 protein. The sample has about 32,000 distinct CDR3 sequences; less than 7.5% are singletons. The sample was PBMCs spiked with cells of the T cell clone KT2. Receptor source: a human donor. CDR3s include the opening cysteine and the closing phenylalanine or tryptophan. A D gene is named only where the DNA matches it firmly. A row's size may be missing; if present it is once, few, many or a size class.

CDR3 length: 12; D gene: NA; clone size: NA; J gene: TRBJ2-1; V gene: TRBV2; CDR3 protein: CASSAGVGEQFF; CDR3 DNA: TGTGCCAGCAGTGCAGGGGTCGGTGAGCAGTTCTTC
CDR3 length: 14; D gene: TRBD1; clone size: NA; J gene: TRBJ2-7; V gene: TRBV5-1; CDR3 protein: CASSSDRGYFEQYF; CDR3 DNA: TGCGCCAGCAGCTCAGACAGGGGGTATTTCGAGCAGTACTTC
CDR3 length: 13; D gene: NA; clone size: few; J gene: TRBJ1-1; V gene: TRBV12-3/TRBV12-4; CDR3 protein: CALSEGLNTEAFF; CDR3 DNA: TGTGCCCTCTCTGAGGGATTGAACACTGAAGCTTTCTTT
CDR3 length: 14; D gene: TRBD2; clone size: many; J gene: TRBJ2-3; V gene: TRBV29-1; CDR3 protein: CSVLEAGGADTQYF; CDR3 DNA: TGCAGCGTTCTGGAAGCGGGAGGGGCAGATACGCAGTATTTT
CDR3 length: 14; D gene: NA; clone size: many; J gene: TRBJ1-3; V gene: TRBV20-1; CDR3 protein: CSAKDRRSGNTIYF; CDR3 DNA: TGCAGTGCAAAGGACCGCCGCTCTGGAAACACCATATATTTT
CDR3 length: 15; D gene: NA; clone size: many; J gene: TRBJ2-6; V gene: TRBV24-1; CDR3 protein: CATSDPSSGANVLTF; CDR3 DNA: TGTGCCACCAGTGATCCTTCCTCTGGGGCCAACGTCCTGACTTTC
CDR3 length: 14; D gene: NA; clone size: many; J gene: TRBJ2-7; V gene: TRBV7-2; CDR3 protein: CASSRQGNSYEQYF; CDR3 DNA: TGTGCCAGCAGCCGGCAGGGTAATTCCTACGAGCAGTACTTC
CDR3 length: 16; D gene: TRBD2; clone size: NA; J gene: TRBJ2-3; V gene: TRBV28; CDR3 protein: CASSSGGGPSTDTQYF; CDR3 DNA: TGTGCCAGCAGTTCTGGCGGGGGGCCTAGCACAGATACGCAGTATTTT
CDR3 length: 16; D gene: TRBD1; clone size: few; J gene: TRBJ2-5; V gene: TRBV5-6; CDR3 protein: CASSMGQGLRLETQYF; CDR3 DNA: TGTGCCAGCAGCATGGGACAGGGACTACGGTTAGAGACCCAGTACTTC
CDR3 length: 15; D gene: NA; clone size: many; J gene: TRBJ2-2; V gene: TRBV20-1; CDR3 protein: CSAHGGAGNTGELFF; CDR3 DNA: TGCAGTGCTCATGGCGGGGCGGGGAACACCGGGGAGCTGTTTTTT
CDR3 length: 14; D gene: NA; clone size: medium-sized; J gene: TRBJ1-2; V gene: TRBV6-5; CDR3 protein: CASRNRVLSLGYTF; CDR3 DNA: TGTGCCAGCAGGAATAGGGTCCTTAGTCTTGGCTACACCTTC
CDR3 length: 15; D gene: TRBD1; clone size: NA; J gene: TRBJ2-6; V gene: TRBV5-1; CDR3 protein: CASSKDRQGANVLTF; CDR3 DNA: TGCGCCAGCAGCAAGGACAGGCAGGGGGCCAACGTCCTGACTTTC
CDR3 length: 16; D gene: NA; clone size: NA; J gene: TRBJ1-5; V gene: TRBV6-5; CDR3 protein: CASSYSRDYSNQPQHF; CDR3 DNA: TGTGCCAGCAGTTACTCGAGAGATTATAGCAATCAGCCCCAGCATTTT
CDR3 length: 15; D gene: TRBD2; clone size: NA; J gene: TRBJ2-3; V gene: TRBV6-4; CDR3 protein: CASSATSGGTDTQYF; CDR3 DNA: TGTGCCAGCAGTGCCACTAGCGGGGGCACAGATACGCAGTATTTT
CDR3 length: 20; D gene: NA; clone size: few; J gene: TRBJ1-6; V gene: TRBV7-8; CDR3 protein: CASSDRFGSGTPGGHSPLHF; CDR3 DNA: TGTGCCAGCAGCGACCGTTTCGGTTCCGGGACACCAGGCGGCCACTCACCCCTCCACTTT
CDR3 length: 13; D gene: NA; clone size: NA; J gene: TRBJ1-2; V gene: TRBV2; CDR3 protein: CASSEALFYGYTF; CDR3 DNA: TGTGCCAGCAGTGAAGCGTTGTTCTATGGCTACACCTTC
CDR3 length: 15; D gene: NA; clone size: NA; J gene: TRBJ1-5; V gene: TRBV30; CDR3 protein: CAWSVRGNSNQPQHF; CDR3 DNA: TGTGCCTGGAGTGTACGGGGGAATAGCAATCAGCCCCAGCATTTT